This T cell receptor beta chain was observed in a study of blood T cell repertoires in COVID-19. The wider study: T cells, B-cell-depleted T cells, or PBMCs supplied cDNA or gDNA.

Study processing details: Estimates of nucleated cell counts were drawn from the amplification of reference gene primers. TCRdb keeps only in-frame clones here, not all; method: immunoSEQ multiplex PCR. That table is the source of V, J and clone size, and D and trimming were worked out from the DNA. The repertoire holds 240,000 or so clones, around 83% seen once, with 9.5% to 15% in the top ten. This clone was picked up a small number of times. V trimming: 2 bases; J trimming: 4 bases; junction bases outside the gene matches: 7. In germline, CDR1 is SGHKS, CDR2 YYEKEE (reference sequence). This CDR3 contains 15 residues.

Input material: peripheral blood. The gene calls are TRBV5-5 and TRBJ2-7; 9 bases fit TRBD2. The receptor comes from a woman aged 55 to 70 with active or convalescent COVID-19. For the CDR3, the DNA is TGTGCCAGCAGCTTCTTTGCGGGGGGGCCGTACGAGCAGTACTTC. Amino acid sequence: CASSFFAGGPYEQYF.